This T cell receptor (beta chain) comes out of a study of blood T cell repertoires in COVID-19 (TCRdb year 2020). Context from the whole study: The collaborator samples originated in the United States, Italy and Spain and spanned the acute and convalescent phases of COVID-19. The material from the prospective study consisted of cDNA or gDNA derived from T cells, B-cell-depleted T cells, or PBMCs. Deeply sampled blood TCRbeta repertoires from subjects exposed to, actively infected with, or recovered from COVID-19 were included in the dataset. The repertoires were made available in a free public database intended to serve as a resource for research on the immune response to SARS-CoV-2. Samples were obtained from the ongoing ImmuneRACE study (first 160 participants) and from over 1,000 subjects provided by 6 global collaborators. The sample metadata nearly always contained a de-identified subject ID, COVID-19 status, age in years and sex. Where available, HLA class I and class II types were taken from metadata supplied by the sample provider and were not determined by assay-based typing.

TCRbeta CDR3 regions were amplified from genomic DNA using the immunoSEQ Assay, a bias-controlled multiplex PCR. In the original analysis: Within the assay, amplification of reference gene primers was used to estimate how many nucleated cells each sample contained. To quantify the absolute abundance of each unique TCRbeta CDR3 rearrangement, sequence reads were collapsed and filtered. For each sample, productive Simpson clonality was calculated by taking the square root of Simpson's diversity index across productive rearrangements. TCRdb holds this immuneACCESS table with in-frame rearrangements only. Some clones are missing; in checked studies, unresolved V genes explain under half, and the rest has no known cause. That table supplies the V and J calls and clone size; D and trimming were determined from the DNA. The sample table records about 120,000 clones; roughly 89% of these occur just once. Roughly 2.2% of the sample comes from the top ten.

This clone showed up just once. Its antigen target is currently unknown. No clone much larger than this one lies a single base away; base qualities are absent. The V and J ends are trimmed by 5 bases and 11 bases, leaving 19 bases between them. CDR1 and CDR2, looked up from the germline V gene (reference sequence), are SGHNT and YYREEE. The CDR3 numbers 13 residues from cysteine through phenylalanine. Just the 39-base CDR3 DNA is kept, in frame starting at base 1. Collaborating institutions collected whole blood in K2EDTA tubes following their own protocols. Collaborator samples were shipped for TCRbeta analysis as frozen whole blood, isolated PBMCs, or DNA extracted from either sample type. Study-level results and caveats: The quantity of clinical and demographic metadata differed by source and by participant and was supplied without curation.

The chain uses TRBV5-4 and TRBJ1-1, and possibly TRBD1, on 5 matching bases. This sequence originates from a woman aged 45-59 years with acute or convalescent COVID-19. The specimen was peripheral blood. The encoded CDR3 is CASRQSSGAKAFF. The DNA sequence follows: TGTGCCAGCAGGCAATCCTCTGGGGCAAAGGCTTTCTTT. Where the CDR3 stops, the reference TRBV5-4 and TRBJ1-1 genes take over; the full variable domain is ETGVTQSPTHLIKTRGQQVTLRCSSQSGHNTVSWYQQALGQGPQFIFQYYREEENGRGNFPPRFSGLQFPNYSSELNVNALELDDSALYLCASRQSSGAKAFFGQGTRLTVV.